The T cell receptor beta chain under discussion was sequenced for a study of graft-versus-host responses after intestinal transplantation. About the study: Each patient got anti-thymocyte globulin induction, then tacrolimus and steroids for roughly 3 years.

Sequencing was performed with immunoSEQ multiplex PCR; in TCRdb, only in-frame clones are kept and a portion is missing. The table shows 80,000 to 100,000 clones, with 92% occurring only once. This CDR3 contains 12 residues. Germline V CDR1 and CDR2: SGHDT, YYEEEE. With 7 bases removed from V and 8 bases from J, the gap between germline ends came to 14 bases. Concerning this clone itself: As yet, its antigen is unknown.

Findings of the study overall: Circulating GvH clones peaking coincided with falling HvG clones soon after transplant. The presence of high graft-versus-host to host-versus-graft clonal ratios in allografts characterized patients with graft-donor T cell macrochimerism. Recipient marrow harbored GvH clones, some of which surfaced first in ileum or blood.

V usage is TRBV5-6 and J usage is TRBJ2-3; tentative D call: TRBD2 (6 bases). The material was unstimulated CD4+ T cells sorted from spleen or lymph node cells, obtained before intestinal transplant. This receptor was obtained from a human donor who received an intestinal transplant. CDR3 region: CASRRDSGTQYF. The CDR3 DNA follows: TGTGCCAGCCGGAGGGATTCGGGTACGCAGTATTTT.